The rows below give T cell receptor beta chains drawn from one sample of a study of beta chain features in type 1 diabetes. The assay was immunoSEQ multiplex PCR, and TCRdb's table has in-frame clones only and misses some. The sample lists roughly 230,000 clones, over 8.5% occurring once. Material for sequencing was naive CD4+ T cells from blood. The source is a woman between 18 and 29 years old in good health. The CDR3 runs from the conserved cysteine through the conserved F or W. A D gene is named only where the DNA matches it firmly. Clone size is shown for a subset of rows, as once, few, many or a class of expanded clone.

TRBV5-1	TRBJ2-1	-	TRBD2	TGCGCCAGCAGCTTGCTAGCGGGAGGTGGTGGGGGAGATGAGCAGTTCTTC	CASSLLAGGGGGDEQFF
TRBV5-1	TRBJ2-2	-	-	TGCGCCAGCAGCGTGGGAGTTGGGAGACCTACCGGGGAGCTGTTTTTT	CASSVGVGRPTGELFF
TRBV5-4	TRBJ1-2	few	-	TGTGCCAGCAGCTTGGTCCCAGGACTGGGTAACTATGGCTACACCTTC	CASSLVPGLGNYGYTF
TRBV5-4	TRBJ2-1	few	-	TGTGCCAGCACAGGGAGGACATCGAACAATGAGCAGTTCTTC	CASTGRTSNNEQFF
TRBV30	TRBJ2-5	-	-	TGTGCCTGGAGTTCTAGGGGGGGGGAGACCCAGTACTTC	CAWSSRGGETQYF
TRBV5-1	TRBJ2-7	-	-	TGCGCCAGCAGCTTAGACAGGTACTCCTACGAGCAGTACTTC	CASSLDRYSYEQYF
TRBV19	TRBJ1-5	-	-	TGTGCCAGTACTTCTGGCGACAGACGGAATCAGCCCCAGCATTTT	CASTSGDRRNQPQHF
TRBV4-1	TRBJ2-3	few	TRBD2	TGCGCCAGCAAGGTTTCAGCGGGGGGCCGGGCTGCAGATACGCAGTATTTT	CASKVSAGGRAADTQYF
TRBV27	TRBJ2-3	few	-	TGTGCCAGCAGTTTCCGAGGTATCACAGATACGCAGTATTTT	CASSFRGITDTQYF
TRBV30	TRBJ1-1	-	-	TGTGCCTGGAGTGTACGAGGACCAGGGACTGAAGCTTTCTTT	CAWSVRGPGTEAFF
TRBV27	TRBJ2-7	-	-	TGTGCCAGCAGTTCCCGCTTCTGGGGCCGTGACTCCTACGAGCAGTACTTC	CASSSRFWGRDSYEQYF
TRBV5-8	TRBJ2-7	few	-	TGTGCCAGCAGCTCCACCGGGACTCGATACGAGCAGTACTTC	CASSSTGTRYEQYF
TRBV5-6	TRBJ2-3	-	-	TGTGCCAGCAGCTTGGTGACAGGTGAATATACGCAGTATTTT	CASSLVTGEYTQYF
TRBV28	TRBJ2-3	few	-	TGTGCCAGCAGTGATACCGGAGATACGCAGTATTTT	CASSDTGDTQYF
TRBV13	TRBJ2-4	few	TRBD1	TGTGCCAGCAGCTACAGGGGGCCCGCCAAAAACATTCAGTACTTC	CASSYRGPAKNIQYF
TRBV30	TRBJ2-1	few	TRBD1	TGTGCCTGGAGTGTACGAGGGGGCGTCTACAATGAGCAGTTCTTC	CAWSVRGGVYNEQFF
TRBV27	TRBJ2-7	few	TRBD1	TGTGCCAGCAGTCCTCTACGGGGACAGGAGCAGTACTTC	CASSPLRGQEQYF
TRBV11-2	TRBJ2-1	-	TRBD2	TGTGCCAGCAGCCCCAGACTAGCGGGCCGCAATGAGCAGTTCTTC	CASSPRLAGRNEQFF
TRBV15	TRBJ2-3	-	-	TGTGCCACCAGCACGAGGACCCCGGGGAGGGATACGCAGTATTTT	CATSTRTPGRDTQYF
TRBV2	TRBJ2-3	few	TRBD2	TGTGCCAGCAGTGTCTTAAGCGGGGGTGACACAGATACGCAGTATTTT	CASSVLSGGDTDTQYF
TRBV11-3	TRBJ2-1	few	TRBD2	TGTGCCAGCAGCCCCGGTAGCGGGAGATCTCGCAATGAGCAGTTCTTC	CASSPGSGRSRNEQFF
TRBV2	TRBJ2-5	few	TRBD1	TGTGCCAGCAGGAGGGACAGGTCTCAAGAGACCCAGTACTTC	CASRRDRSQETQYF
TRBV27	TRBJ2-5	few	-	TGTGCCAGCAGTCCGCATTGGTTCAGGGCGGGACAGGAGACCCAGTACTTC	CASSPHWFRAGQETQYF
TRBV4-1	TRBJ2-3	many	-	TGCGCCAGCAGCCAAGATTCGACTTCAGATACGCAGTATTTT	CASSQDSTSDTQYF
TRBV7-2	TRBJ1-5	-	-	TGTGCCAGCAGCCCCCTTAATCAGCCCCAGCATTTT	CASSPLNQPQHF
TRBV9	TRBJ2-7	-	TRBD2	TGTGCCAGCAGCGTCCAAACTAGCGGGGGCTCCTACGAGCAGTACTTC	CASSVQTSGGSYEQYF
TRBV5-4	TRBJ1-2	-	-	TGTGCCAGCAGCTTGGCGGGGGGCTATGGCTACACCTTC	CASSLAGGYGYTF
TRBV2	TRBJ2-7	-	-	TGTGCCAGCAGGGGGCGGGATCGGTCCTACGAGCAGTACTTC	CASRGRDRSYEQYF
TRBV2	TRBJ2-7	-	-	TGTGCCAGCAGACCCCGGGCCTACGAGCAGTACTTC	CASRPRAYEQYF
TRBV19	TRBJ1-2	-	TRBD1	TGTGCCAGTAGTATAGCTCTCGGTATTCGACCGGGACAGAAAAACTATGGCTACACCTTC	CASSIALGIRPGQKNYGYTF
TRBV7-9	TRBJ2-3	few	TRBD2	TGTGCCAGCAGTTCTTTCCCCGGGACTAGCGGGACAGATACGCAGTATTTT	CASSSFPGTSGTDTQYF
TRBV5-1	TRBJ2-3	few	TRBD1	TGCGCCAGCAGGTTCGGACAGGGCCCAGATACGCAGTATTTT	CASRFGQGPDTQYF
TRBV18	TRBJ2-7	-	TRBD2	TGTGCCAGCTCACGTACGCGGGGGATCCACGAGCAGTACTTC	CASSRTRGIHEQYF
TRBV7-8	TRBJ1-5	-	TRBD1	TGTGCCAGCAGCTTAGGTGCGACAGGGGTCAATCAGCCCCAGCATTTT	CASSLGATGVNQPQHF
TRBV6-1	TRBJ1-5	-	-	TGTGCCAGCAGTGAAGCCCAGGTTGACAATCAGCCCCAGCATTTT	CASSEAQVDNQPQHF
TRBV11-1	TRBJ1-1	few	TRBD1	TGTGCCAGCAGCTTAGGGAGGACAGGGAACACTGAAGCTTTCTTT	CASSLGRTGNTEAFF
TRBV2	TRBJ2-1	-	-	TGTGCCAGCAGTGTTCTTGGAGGGATCCTAGGCAATGAGCAGTTCTTC	CASSVLGGILGNEQFF
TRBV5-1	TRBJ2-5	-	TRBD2	TGCGCCAGCAGCTTGGGACTAGCGGGGGATACGGAGGAGACCCAGTACTTC	CASSLGLAGDTEETQYF
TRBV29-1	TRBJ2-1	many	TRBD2	TGCAGCGCAGAGCGGGAGGGCTACAATGAGCAGTTCTTC	CSAEREGYNEQFF
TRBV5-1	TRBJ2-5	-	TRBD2	TGCGCCAGCAGTTTCGGGACTAGCGGGAGAGAGACCCAGTACTTC	CASSFGTSGRETQYF
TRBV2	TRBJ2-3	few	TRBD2	TGTGCCAGCAGGAAGACTAGCGGGATTAGCACAGATACGCAGTATTTT	CASRKTSGISTDTQYF
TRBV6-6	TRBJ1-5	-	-	TGTGTGAGCCGCTATAGCAATCAGCCCCAGCATTTT	CVSRYSNQPQHF
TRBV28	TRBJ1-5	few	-	TGTGCCAGCAGTCAAAATAGCAATCAGCCCCAGCATTTT	CASSQNSNQPQHF
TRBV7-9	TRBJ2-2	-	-	TGTGCCAGCAGGTCGATCCCAGGGCGCGACACCGGGGAGCTGTTTTTT	CASRSIPGRDTGELFF
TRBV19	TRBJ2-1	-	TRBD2	TGTGCCAGTAGTATACCCCTAGCGGCGAAGGCCCAAGTGTTCTCCTACAATGAGCAGTTCTTC	CASSIPLAAKAQVFSYNEQFF
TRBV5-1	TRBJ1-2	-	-	TGCGCCAGCAGCCCGCGATCAGAGGGCTATGGCTACACCTTC	CASSPRSEGYGYTF
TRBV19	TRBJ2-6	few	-	TGTGCCAGTAGTTTCAGGGAATCTGGGGCCAACGTCCTGACTTTC	CASSFRESGANVLTF
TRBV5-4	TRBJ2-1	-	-	TGTGCCAGCAGCTTGCAGAGCGGGTCCTACAATGAGCAGTTCTTC	CASSLQSGSYNEQFF
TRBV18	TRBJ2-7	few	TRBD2	TGTGCCAGCTCACCCAGCGGGAGTCGGCTGACCTACGAGCAGTACTTC	CASSPSGSRLTYEQYF
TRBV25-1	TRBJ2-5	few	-	TGTGCCAGCAGCGCGACGGGGACACGGGAGACCCAGTACTTC	CASSATGTRETQYF
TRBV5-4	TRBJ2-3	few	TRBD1	TGTGCCAGCAGCTTGCCCCGAGGCAGGGGGATCTCGGTGACAGATACGCAGTATTTT	CASSLPRGRGISVTDTQYF
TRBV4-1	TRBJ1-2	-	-	TGCGCCAGCAGCCTCCGGGATAACTATGGCTACACCTTC	CASSLRDNYGYTF